Detailed here is one T cell receptor (beta chain). Its antigen is undetermined. The sample belongs to a study of beta chain features in type 1 diabetes. Study-wide results and limits: There were fewer insertions and more deletions at the VDJ junctions of type 1 diabetes patients. Shorter TCRB CDR3s, moderately but significantly so, marked every one of the four CD4+ subsets in Type 1 diabetes patients. Naive, central memory and Treg TCRB repertoires appeared more alike in patients than in healthy donors. There was no resolution here of whether HLA type influences TCRB rearrangement.

Since all of the isolated RNA was reverse transcribed, expressed TCRB transcripts were what got sequenced. Here immunoSEQ multiplex PCR was the method, and the copy in TCRdb shows in-frame clones only, minus some. This table has approximately 600,000 clones, about an eighth appearing once. Trimming took 9 bases from V and 1 from J; bases not matched to a gene: 9. From germline, CDR1 is MNHNS and CDR2 SASEGT. CDR3 size: 15 residues. Sequencing used naive CD4+ T cells from blood. The chain carries TRBV6-1 and TRBJ1-5; 7 bases map to TRBD1. The clonotype originates from a man younger than 40 with type 1 diabetes. CDR3 bases: TGTGCCAGTTGGGGATACAGGGGAAGCAATCAGCCCCAGCATTTT. This translates into CASWGYRGSNQPQHF.